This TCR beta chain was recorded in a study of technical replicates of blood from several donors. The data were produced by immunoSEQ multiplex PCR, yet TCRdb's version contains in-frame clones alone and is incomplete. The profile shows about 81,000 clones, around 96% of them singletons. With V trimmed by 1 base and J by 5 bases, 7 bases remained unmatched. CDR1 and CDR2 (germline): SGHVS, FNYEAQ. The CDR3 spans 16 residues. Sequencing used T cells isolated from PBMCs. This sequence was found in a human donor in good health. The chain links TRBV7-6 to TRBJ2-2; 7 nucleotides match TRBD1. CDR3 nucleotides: TGTGCCAGCAGCTTAGAGGCAGGGGGTGCAACCGGGGAGCTGTTTTTT. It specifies CASSLEAGGATGELFF.